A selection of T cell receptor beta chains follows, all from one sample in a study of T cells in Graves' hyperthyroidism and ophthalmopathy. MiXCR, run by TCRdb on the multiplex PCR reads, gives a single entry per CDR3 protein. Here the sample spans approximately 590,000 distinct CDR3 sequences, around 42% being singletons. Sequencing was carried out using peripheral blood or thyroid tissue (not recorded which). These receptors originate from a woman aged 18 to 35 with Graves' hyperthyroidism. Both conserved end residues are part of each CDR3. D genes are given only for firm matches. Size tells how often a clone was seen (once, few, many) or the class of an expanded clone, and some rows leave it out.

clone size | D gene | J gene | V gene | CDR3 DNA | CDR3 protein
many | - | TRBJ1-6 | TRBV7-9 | TGTGCCAGCAGCTCCACAACAGGTTCTAATTCACCCCTCCACTTT | CASSSTTGSNSPLHF
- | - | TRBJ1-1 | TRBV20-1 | TGCAGTGCTAGAGCCGGCGCTTTGAACACTGAAGCTTTCTTT | CSARAGALNTEAFF
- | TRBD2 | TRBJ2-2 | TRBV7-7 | TGTGCCAGCAGCTCAGTAGCGGGAGCGGGGGAGCTGTTTTTT | CASSSVAGAGELFF
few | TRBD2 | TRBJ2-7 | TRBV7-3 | TGTGCCAGCAGCTTGGTAACTAGCGGGACCTACGAGCAGTACTTC | CASSLVTSGTYEQYF
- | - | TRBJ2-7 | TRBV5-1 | TGCGCCAGCAGCGGGACTTACTACCAGCAGTACTTC | CASSGTYYQQYF
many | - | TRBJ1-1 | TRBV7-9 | TGTGCCAGCAGCTTAGGAGGGGGGGACACTGAAGCTTTCTTT | CASSLGGGDTEAFF
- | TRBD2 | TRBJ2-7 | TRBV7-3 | TGTGCCAGCAGCTTAGCGGGGGGTACAGGGCTCTCCTACGAGCAGTACTTC | CASSLAGGTGLSYEQYF
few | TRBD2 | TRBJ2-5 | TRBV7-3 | TGTGCCAGCAGCTCTCTAGCGGGATTAGAAGAGACCCAGTACTTC | CASSSLAGLEETQYF
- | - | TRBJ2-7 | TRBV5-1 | TGCGCCAGCAGCTTGGGTCCAATCAGGGGTAGCTCCTACGAGCAGTACTTC | CASSLGPIRGSSYEQYF
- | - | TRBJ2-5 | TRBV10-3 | TGTGCCACCACACATCGCGAGGGAGGGGGCGCGCGGGAGACCCAGTACTTC | CATTHREGGGARETQYF
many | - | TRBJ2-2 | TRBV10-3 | TGTGCCATCACCCCTAGTGCGAACACCGGGGAGCTGTTTTTT | CAITPSANTGELFF
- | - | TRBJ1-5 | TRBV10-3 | TGTGCCATCAGGGACGCACTCGGGCCTAGCAATCAGCCCCAGCATTTT | CAIRDALGPSNQPQHF
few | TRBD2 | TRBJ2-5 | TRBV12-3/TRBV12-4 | TGTGCCAGCAGTGTAGTAGCGGGAGTGGAGACCCAGTACTTC | CASSVVAGVETQYF
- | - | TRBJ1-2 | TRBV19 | TGTGCCAGTAGTATCAGGGTACGGCACCCTAACTATGGCTACACCTTC | CASSIRVRHPNYGYTF
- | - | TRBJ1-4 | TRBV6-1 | TGTGCCAGCAGTGAAGTAGGAAGGATAAATGAAAAACTGTTTTTT | CASSEVGRINEKLFF
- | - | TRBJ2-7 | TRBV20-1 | TGCAGTGCCCTAAACAGAGTCTCCTACGAGCAGTACTTC | CSALNRVSYEQYF
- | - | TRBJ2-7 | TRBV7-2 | TGTGCCAGCAGCTTAGCGGGATCAGAGTACGAGCAGTACTTC | CASSLAGSEYEQYF
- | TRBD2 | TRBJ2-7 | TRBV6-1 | TGTGCCAGCAGTGGCGTTAGGCGGGAGATCTACGAGCAGTACTTC | CASSGVRREIYEQYF
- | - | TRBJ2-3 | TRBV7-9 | TGTGCCACCGGGAGAGGAGATACGCAGTATTTT | CATGRGDTQYF
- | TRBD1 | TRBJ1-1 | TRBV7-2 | TGTGCCAGCAGCTTCACAGGGGGCTTGAGCACTGAAGCTTTCTTT | CASSFTGGLSTEAFF
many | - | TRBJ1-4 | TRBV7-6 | TGTGCCAGCAGCTTAGACGTCGTCGGGACTGCAACTAATGAAAAACTGTTTTTT | CASSLDVVGTATNEKLFF
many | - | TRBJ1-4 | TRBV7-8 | TGTGCCAGCAGCTTCAGCGCAACTAATGAAAAACTGTTTTTT | CASSFSATNEKLFF
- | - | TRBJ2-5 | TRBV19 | TGTGCCAGTAGTGTAAGGGGGACCCAGTACTTC | CASSVRGTQYF
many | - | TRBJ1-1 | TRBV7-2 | TGTGCCAGCAGCTTGCTACGGGTGGGCACTGAAGCTTTCTTT | CASSLLRVGTEAFF
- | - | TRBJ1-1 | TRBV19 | TGTGCCAGTAGCTCTCCCGCAGGACCCTTAGGGACTGAAGCTTTCTTT | CASSSPAGPLGTEAFF
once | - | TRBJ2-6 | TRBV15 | TGTGCCACCAGCAGAGATAGTGACCAGACCAACGTCCTGACTTTC | CATSRDSDQTNVLTF
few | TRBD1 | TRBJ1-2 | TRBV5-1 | TGCGCCAGCAGCTTGGAACCAGGGGGCGCCTATGGCTACACCTTC | CASSLEPGGAYGYTF
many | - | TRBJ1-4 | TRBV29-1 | TGCAGCGGGGGAGGTCAGGCGGAGGAAAAACTGTTTTTT | CSGGGQAEEKLFF
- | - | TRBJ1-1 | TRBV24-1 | TGTGCCACCAGTGCAGTTCATGGTTCTGAAGCTTTCTTT | CATSAVHGSEAFF
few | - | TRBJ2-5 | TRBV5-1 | TGCGCCAGCACCGACAGACAAACCCAAGAGACCCAGTACTTC | CASTDRQTQETQYF
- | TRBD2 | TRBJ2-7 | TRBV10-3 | TGTGCCATCGGGGAGACTAGCGGGAGCTACGAGCAGTACTTC | CAIGETSGSYEQYF
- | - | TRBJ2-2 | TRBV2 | TGTGCCAGCAGTGTATCGACAGCCCTACCCGGGGAGCTGTTTTTT | CASSVSTALPGELFF
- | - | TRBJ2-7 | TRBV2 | TGTGCCAGCAGTTTAGAGGCTAGCGCGCACTACGAGCAGTACTTC | CASSLEASAHYEQYF
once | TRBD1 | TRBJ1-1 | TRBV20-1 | TGCAGTGCTAGAGCCCAGACAGGGGTCGGCTTTGTAGACACTGAAGCTTTCTTT | CSARAQTGVGFVDTEAFF
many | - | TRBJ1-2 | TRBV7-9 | TGTGCCAGCAATAACCCCGAGACTGTGCCTAACTATGGCTACACCTTC | CASNNPETVPNYGYTF
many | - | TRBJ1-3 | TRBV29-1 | TGCAGCGTTGAATTTGGGGGCTTTGGAAACACCATATATTTT | CSVEFGGFGNTIYF
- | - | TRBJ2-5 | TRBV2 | TGTGCCAGCAGTGGACTTTCAGGGATCGGAGAGACCCAGTACTTC | CASSGLSGIGETQYF
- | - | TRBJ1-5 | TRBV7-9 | TGTGCCAGCAGCTTAGACCAGGAGGGCCCCTATCAGCCCCAGCATTTT | CASSLDQEGPYQPQHF
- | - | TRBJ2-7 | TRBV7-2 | TGTGCCAGCAGCTTGGACAGCGGGATCAACTCCTACGAGCAGTACTTC | CASSLDSGINSYEQYF
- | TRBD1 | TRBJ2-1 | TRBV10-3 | TGTGCCATCAGTGAGTACGGACAGGGGCTTTACAATGAGCAGTTCTTC | CAISEYGQGLYNEQFF
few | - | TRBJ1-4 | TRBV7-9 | TGTGCCAGCAGCTTGGTAGGGACAACTAATGAAAAACTGTTTTTT | CASSLVGTTNEKLFF
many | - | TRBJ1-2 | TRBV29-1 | TGCAGCGTTCCGACAAGCTATGGCTACACCTTC | CSVPTSYGYTF
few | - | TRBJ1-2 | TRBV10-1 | TGCGCCAGCAGTCCGACAGAGATTAACTATGGCTACACCTTC | CASSPTEINYGYTF
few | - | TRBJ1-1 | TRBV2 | TGTGCCAGCTGTCACGGATGGGGTAACACTGAAGCTTTCTTT | CASCHGWGNTEAFF
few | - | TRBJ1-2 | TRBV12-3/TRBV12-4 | TGTGCCAGCAGTTTCCTGGAATCTGTTGGCTACACCTTC | CASSFLESVGYTF
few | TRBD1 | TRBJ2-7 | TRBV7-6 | TGTGCCAGCAGCTTACACAGGGGGGTCAACGAGCAGTACTTC | CASSLHRGVNEQYF
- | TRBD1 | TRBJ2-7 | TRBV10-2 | TGTGCCAGCAGCCCCCCCCGGATGGGGACAGGCTCCTACGAGCAGTACTTC | CASSPPRMGTGSYEQYF
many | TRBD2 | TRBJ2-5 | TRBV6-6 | TGTGCCAGCAGTTCAGCGGGAGAGGTGGAGACCCAGTACTTC | CASSSAGEVETQYF
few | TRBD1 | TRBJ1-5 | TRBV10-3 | TGTGCCAGCAGCCCGTACAGGGGGAGTCAGCCCCAGCATTTT | CASSPYRGSQPQHF
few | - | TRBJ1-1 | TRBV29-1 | TGCAGCGTCTTCATAGCCCCCCAGCACATGAACACTGAAGCTTTCTTT | CSVFIAPQHMNTEAFF
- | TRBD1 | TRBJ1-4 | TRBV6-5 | TGTGCCAGCAGTTATTCGACAGGGGACGAAAAACTGTTTTTT | CASSYSTGDEKLFF
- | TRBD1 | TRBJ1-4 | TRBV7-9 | TGTGCCAGCAGCCCACCAAGGGGACAGACTAATGAAAAACTGTTTTTT | CASSPPRGQTNEKLFF
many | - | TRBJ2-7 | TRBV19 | TGTGCCAGTAGTTTGGGACGGAACTACGAGCAGTACTTC | CASSLGRNYEQYF
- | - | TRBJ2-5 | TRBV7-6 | TGTGCCAGCAGCTTTCGGACTGGGAAAGGACAGGAGACCCAGTACTTC | CASSFRTGKGQETQYF
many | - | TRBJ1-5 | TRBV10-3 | TGTGCCATCCGGGGGGGCTGGGGTCAGCCCCAGCATTTT | CAIRGGWGQPQHF